This T cell receptor beta chain was captured by sequencing in a study of shared clonotypes between healthy human individuals. The wider study: The composition of the donors was a couple of women and a few men aged 18 to 49.

A few counts support this clone. The antigen remains undetermined. The study's findings and limits: Clonotype sharing among donors was expected to depend on sequencing depth.

The method was immunoSEQ multiplex PCR; TCRdb's version includes in-frame clones alone and lacks a portion of them. The sample contains about 520,000 clones, more than 95% of which appear only once. The investigators split CD4+ cells into a CD45RA+ naive subset and a CD45RA-negative memory subset. V was cut by 5 bases and J by 1 base, with 6 bases left in between. CDR3 length: 12 amino acids. CDR1 and CDR2 from the germline V gene are GTSNPN and SVGIG (reference sequence). The sequence was collected from a woman aged 30 to 39 in good health. The sample comprised naive CD4+ T cells sorted from blood. Documented subset: CD45RA+ positively selected. V is TRBV30 and J is TRBJ1-3; no reliable D call. CDR3 nucleotide sequence: TGTGCCTGGGGCAATTCTGGAAACACCATATATTTT. Translating gives CAWGNSGNTIYF.